The 31 T cell receptor beta chains in this list originate from one sample, sequenced in a study of shared clonotypes between healthy human individuals (dated by TCRdb to about 2020). The library was obtained by the immunoSEQ multiplex PCR assay. TCRdb took this table from immuneACCESS and kept in-frame rearrangements with V and J called. Such tables lack part of the clones; where checked against another copy, unresolved V genes explain under half of the gap, and the rest is unexplained. Across this sample there are about a million clones, with around 74% seen only once. The ten biggest clones cover approximately 1.5% of the sample. Material: memory CD4+ T cells sorted from blood. What the cell subset or site label conveys for this sample: CD45RA-negative fraction. The receptor source for this set is a man between 18 and 35 years old in good health.

The chain joins TRBV6-5 to TRBJ1-2, with a weak D call TRBD1 (5 bases). Germline assignment: CDR1 MNHEY and CDR2 SVGAGI. V was cut by 5 bases and J by 9 bases, with 10 bases left in between. The CDR3 loop spans 11 amino acids. The CDR3, as DNA: TGTGCCAGCAGTACGGGGGGTCGCTACACCTTC. As protein: CASSTGGRYTF.

In nucleotides, the CDR3 is TGCGCCAGCAGCCGACAACGTGCAGCGGGAGTGGTGAGCACCGGGGAGCTGTTTTTT. It translates to CASSRQRAAGVVSTGELFF. The V gene is TRBV4-3, the J gene TRBJ2-2; TRBD2 matches 8 bases. V gave up 4 bases and J gave up 4 bases; unmatched junction bases: 17. Germline V lookup: CDR1 LGHNA, CDR2 YSLEER. This CDR3 has 19 amino acids.

As regards this clone: Other nucleotide sequences in the sample specify the same CDR3. This chain uses TRBV5-4 with TRBJ1-1, with a weak D call TRBD1 (6 bases). This CDR3 has 14 amino acids. Trimming removed 0 bases from V and 0 bases from J, with 6 bases in between. Per germline, CDR1 SGHNT and CDR2 YYREEE (reference sequence). CDR3 sequence: CASSLGQVNTEAFF. As DNA, the CDR3 is TGTGCCAGCAGCTTGGGACAGGTGAACACTGAAGCTTTCTTT.

This clone was detected only once. With a far larger clone one base away, a read error is the likely cause. The same CDR3 also results from other DNA sequences found in this sample. The genes are TRBV4-1 and TRBJ1-1, with D possibly matching TRBD1 (6 bases). CDR1 and CDR2 (germline): MGHRA, YSYEKL. The CDR3 is 17 amino acids. The CDR3 DNA is TGCGCCAGCAGCCAAGAGGGACATGGACTTATGAACACTGAAGCCTTCTTT. Protein product: CASSQEGHGLMNTEAFF.

The chain couples TRBV5-6 to TRBJ2-7; D tentatively fits TRBD1 or TRBD2 (6 bases each). Trimming removed 2 bases from V and 5 bases from J, with 17 bases in between. This CDR3 is built from 15 residues. Germline CDR1 reads SGHDT; CDR2 reads YYEEEE. Here the CDR3 DNA reads TGTGCCAGCAGCTTCGGAAGGGGGGACACCCACGAGCAGTACTTC. Amino acid sequence: CASSFGRGDTHEQYF.

This clone was detected a few times. The J gene is TRBJ2-7, the V gene TRBV11-2; possibly TRBD2 for D (5 bases). CDR1 SGHAT and CDR2 FQNNGV come from the germline V gene. Trimming pared 2 bases from V and 2 bases from J, leaving 13 bases between. The CDR3 contains 15 residues. The CDR3 DNA follows: TGTGCCAGCAGCTTATCCCTCGGAGGTCCCTACGAGCAGTACTTC. Its translation: CASSLSLGGPYEQYF.

The chain uses TRBV7-8 and TRBJ2-7; 8 bases are a match to TRBD2. The germline V gene encodes CDR1 SGHVS and CDR2 FQNEAQ. The CDR3 is 16 residues long. Trimming removed 7 bases from V and 2 bases from J; junction bases left unmatched: 13. CDR3 region: CASTRGAAGATYEQYF. CDR3 nucleotides: TGTGCCAGCACCAGAGGGGCAGCGGGGGCAACCTACGAGCAGTACTTC.

This clone was detected only a few times. This chain links TRBV7-9 with TRBJ2-7; perhaps TRBD2 as D (5 bases). V lost 5 bases to trimming and J lost 0 bases, with 11 bases between them. CDR1 is SEHNR and CDR2 is FQNEAQ in the germline V gene (reference sequence). This CDR3 contains 14 residues. CDR3 bases: TGTGCCAGCAGCCGAGGAGGTACCTCCTACGAGCAGTACTTC. Translating it yields CASSRGGTSYEQYF.

This chain links TRBV19 with TRBJ1-5; maybe TRBD1 (5 bases). V was clipped by 5 bases and J by 0 bases, with 20 bases between them. This CDR3 comprises 18 residues. From germline, CDR1 is LNHDA and CDR2 SQIVND (reference sequence). CDR3 in amino acids: CASSPKPGPPYSNQPQHF. The CDR3 DNA reads TGTGCCAGTAGTCCGAAACCGGGACCACCATATAGCAATCAGCCCCAGCATTTT.

The chain links TRBV2 to TRBJ2-7, with no clear D. Trimming left V 11 bases short and J 0 bases short, with 11 bases between. CDR1 is SNHLY, CDR2 FYNNEI, per germline. The CDR3 totals 12 residues. The CDR3 spells CAFLLSSYEQYF. The CDR3 DNA reads TGTGCCTTCCTCCTGAGCTCCTACGAGCAGTACTTC.

This rearrangement joins TRBV4-2 to TRBJ1-4, with 11 bases identical to TRBD1. From germline, CDR1 is LGHNA and CDR2 YNFKEQ. CDR3 length equals 18 residues. The V and J ends lost 0 bases and 4 bases, in that order; junction bases with no gene match: 7. In DNA, the CDR3 is TGTGCCAGCAGCCAAGAAAGCGGACAGGGGGCCATTAATGAAAAACTGTTTTTT. Encoded protein: CASSQESGQGAINEKLFF.

This clone was found once. The V gene is TRBV28, the J gene TRBJ2-5, with 7 bases lining up with TRBD2. The V segment lost 4 bases and the J segment 5 bases; nucleotides outside the gene matches: 10. Germline CDR1 is MDHEN and CDR2 is SYDVKM. The CDR3 has 15 residues. The CDR3 loop reads CASSSSGPGGETQYF. In DNA, the CDR3 is TGTGCCAGCAGTTCTTCCGGCCCCGGGGGGGAGACCCAGTACTTC.

This clone was found once. The rearrangement uses TRBV7-2 and TRBJ2-5; tentatively, D is TRBD1 or TRBD2 (6 bases each). Germline-derived CDR1 and CDR2 are SGHTA and FQGNSA. The CDR3 runs to 14 residues. With 1 base removed from V and 5 bases from J, the gap between germline ends came to 11 bases. The DNA of the CDR3 is TGTGCCAGCAGCTTAGTTATAGGGGGGGAGACCCAGTACTTC. This translates into CASSLVIGGETQYF.

The chain carries TRBV14 and TRBJ2-7; no definite D call. CDR3 length equals 12 residues. The germline CDR1 and CDR2 sequences are SGHDN and FVKESK. Deletions cut 5 bases from V and 2 bases from J, with 7 bases between. Written as DNA, the CDR3 is TGTGCCAGCAGCTCACCCCCCTACGAGCAGTACTTC. This encodes CASSSPPYEQYF.

This rearrangement joins TRBV7-9 to TRBJ2-1; D gene unclear. The CDR3 is made up of 13 amino acids. Trimming pared 7 bases from V and 7 bases from J, leaving 14 bases between. Germline V gives CDR1 SEHNR, CDR2 FQNEAQ (reference sequence). This CDR3 is CASTPVNVNEQFF. CDR3 nucleotide sequence: TGTGCCAGCACCCCCGTAAACGTTAATGAGCAGTTCTTC.

The gene calls are TRBV5-1 and TRBJ2-3, with TRBD2 matching over 8 bases. CDR1 and CDR2 from the germline V gene are SGHRS and YFSETQ. V lost 2 bases to trimming and J lost 3 bases; unmatched junction nucleotides: 5. This CDR3 has 15 amino acids. Here the CDR3 reads CASSFASGPTDTQYF. The DNA for the CDR3 is TGCGCCAGCAGCTTCGCTAGCGGGCCGACAGATACGCAGTATTTT.

The gene calls are TRBV9 and TRBJ2-7; 12 bases map to TRBD2. V lost 0 bases, J lost 6 bases, and 7 bases stayed unmatched. CDR1 and CDR2 from the germline V gene are SGDLS and YYNGEE. CDR3 length equals 16 residues. CDR3 sequence reads: CASSVAPSSGRGEQYF. The CDR3 DNA is TGTGCCAGCAGCGTAGCGCCCTCTAGCGGGAGGGGCGAGCAGTACTTC.

This sequence joins TRBV5-3 and TRBJ2-2; 10 bases align to TRBD2. TRBV5-3 is sorted into the ORF group, with uncertain function. The ends lost 0 bases at V and 5 bases at J; junction bases unmatched: 19. The CDR3 has 21 residues. CDR3 amino acids: CARSLVQREGHEGWITGELFF. The CDR3 nucleotides read TGTGCCAGAAGCTTGGTTCAGCGGGAGGGCCACGAAGGATGGATAACCGGGGAGCTGTTTTTT.

The rearrangement joins TRBV7-2 to TRBJ2-5, with TRBD2 matching 11 bases. Germline CDR1 reads SGHTA; CDR2 reads FQGNSA. Trimming at V came to 5 bases and at J to 5 bases, leaving 10 bases not matched to a gene. The CDR3 sequence is 16 residues long. CDR3 in amino acids: CASSATLGLAAETQYF. The CDR3 bases are TGTGCCAGCAGCGCGACCCTGGGACTAGCGGCGGAGACCCAGTACTTC.

The sample holds one count of this clone. The chain combines TRBV27 with TRBJ1-2; D unclear. This CDR3 is built from 13 residues. V shed 7 bases and J shed 8 bases, with 17 bases lying between them. Germline V CDR1 and CDR2: MNHEY, SMNVEV (reference sequence). CDR3 protein: CASKGTTSRGYTF. The CDR3 DNA reads as TGTGCCAGCAAGGGCACAACATCTCGGGGCTACACCTTC.

The chain links TRBV29-1 to TRBJ2-5; TRBD2 matches at 7 bases. Germline lookup yields CDR1 SQVTM and CDR2 ANQGSEA. The CDR3 runs 15 residues. The V and J ends lost 0 bases and 4 bases, in that order; junction bases with no gene match: 8. In nucleotides, the CDR3 is TGCAGCGTTGAAGAAGGGCGGGGGTTTGGAGAGACCCAGTACTTC. Translation gives CSVEEGRGFGETQYF.

The chain joins TRBV4-2 to TRBJ2-3; maybe TRBD2 (6 bases). CDR1 LGHNA and CDR2 YNFKEQ come from the germline V gene. Trimming cost V 4 bases and J 6 bases, with 14 bases left between them. The CDR3 covers 14 residues. The CDR3 sequence is CASSLAAWRDTQYF. The DNA for the CDR3 is TGTGCCAGCAGCCTAGCGGCCTGGAGGGATACGCAGTATTTT.

The chain carries TRBV5-1 and TRBJ2-5; unclear D gene. The CDR3 loop spans 15 amino acids. V lost 0 bases and J 6 bases, leaving 15 bases between the germline ends. Germline V gene data show CDR1 as SGHRS and CDR2 as YFSETQ. The CDR3 DNA reads TGCGCCAGCAGCTTGGTTGACCGAGATAGAAAGACCCAGTACTTC. Protein: CASSLVDRDRKTQYF.

J is TRBJ1-1 and V is TRBV27; D unclear. The CDR3 consists of 14 residues. Between the trimmed V and J ends, which lost 3 bases and 10 bases, there was a span of 18 bases. Germline CDR1 MNHEY, CDR2 SMNVEV (reference sequence). The CDR3 protein is CASSFSAGVAGAFF. CDR3 sequence (DNA): TGTGCCAGCAGTTTTTCGGCCGGGGTCGCCGGAGCTTTCTTT.

V gene TRBV7-8 combines with J gene TRBJ1-3, with TRBD1 as a possible D gene (6 bases). Germline-derived CDR1 and CDR2 are SGHVS and FQNEAQ. The CDR3 is 15 residues long. Trimming removed 2 bases from V and 0 bases from J, with 8 bases in between. Here the CDR3 reads CASSLQGTSGNTIYF. The CDR3 DNA sequence: TGTGCCAGCAGCTTACAGGGGACCTCTGGAAACACCATATATTTT.

This clone was detected only a few times. The chain links TRBV15 to TRBJ2-5; D may be TRBD2 (7 bases). CDR3 length: 15 amino acids. V lost 4 bases to trimming and J lost 5 bases, with 17 bases between them. The V gene's germline CDR1 is LNHNV and CDR2 YYDKDF (reference sequence). CDR3 coding DNA: TGTGCCACCAGCACCGGGGGGCAGGGAACGGAGACCCAGTACTTC. This codes for CATSTGGQGTETQYF.

The chain has TRBV7-2 and TRBJ1-5, with D possibly TRBD1 on 5 matching bases. This CDR3 spans 13 amino acids. The germline gives CDR1 SGHTA, CDR2 FQGNSA. V lost 2 bases and J lost 7, with 9 bases in between. The CDR3 sequence is CASSLRGGQPQHF. The CDR3 nucleotides are TGTGCCAGCAGCTTAAGGGGAGGACAGCCCCAGCATTTT.

The rearrangement joins TRBV30 to TRBJ1-5, with TRBD1 matching 11 bases. Per germline, CDR1 GTSNPN and CDR2 SVGIG (reference sequence). With V trimmed by 3 bases and J by 3 bases, 7 bases remained unmatched. This CDR3 has 16 amino acids. The CDR3 DNA reads TGTGCCTGGAGCGCCCGGGACAGGGGGTACAATCAGCCCCAGCATTTT. Translation: CAWSARDRGYNQPQHF.

The chain joins TRBV5-4 to TRBJ2-7; TRBD2 agrees at 7 bases. V shed 1 base, J shed 0 bases, and the junction held 7 bases outside the gene matches. The CDR3 loop spans 16 amino acids. Germline V gives CDR1 SGHNT, CDR2 YYREEE (reference sequence). The CDR3 sequence is CASSLLGGGNSYEQYF. CDR3 nucleotides: TGTGCCAGCAGCTTGTTGGGCGGGGGAAACTCCTACGAGCAGTACTTC.

The chain has TRBV7-3 and TRBJ1-2; tentative D call: TRBD1 (5 bases). Trimming left V 4 bases short and J 7 bases short, with 16 bases between. The CDR3 runs to 14 residues. Germline values: CDR1 SGHTA, CDR2 FQGTGA. This CDR3 is CASSSTLEGTGYTF. DNA for the CDR3: TGTGCCAGCAGCTCGACCCTCGAAGGGACTGGCTACACCTTC.

This clone was seen a few times. In DNA, the CDR3 is TGCGCCAGCAGCCAAGACATTTCCACTGAAGCTTTCTTT. It translates to CASSQDISTEAFF. The rearrangement links TRBV5-1 to TRBJ1-1; the D is unclear. The CDR3 consists of 13 residues. Between the trimmed V and J ends, which lost 4 bases and 4 bases, there was a span of 11 bases. CDR1 is SGHRS and CDR2 is YFSETQ in the germline V gene.